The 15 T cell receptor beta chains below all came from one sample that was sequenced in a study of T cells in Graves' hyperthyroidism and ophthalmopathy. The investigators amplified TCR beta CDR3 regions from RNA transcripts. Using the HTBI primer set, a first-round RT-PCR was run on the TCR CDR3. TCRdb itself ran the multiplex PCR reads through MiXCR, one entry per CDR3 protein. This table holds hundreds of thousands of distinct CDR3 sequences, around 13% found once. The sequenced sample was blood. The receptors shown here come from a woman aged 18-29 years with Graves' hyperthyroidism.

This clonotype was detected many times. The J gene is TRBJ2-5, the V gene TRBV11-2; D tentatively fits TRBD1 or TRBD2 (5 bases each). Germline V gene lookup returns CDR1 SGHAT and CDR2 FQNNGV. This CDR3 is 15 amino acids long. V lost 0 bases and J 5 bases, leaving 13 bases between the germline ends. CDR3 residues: CASSLELRAGETQYF. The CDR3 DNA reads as TGTGCCAGCAGCTTAGAGTTGAGGGCAGGGGAGACCCAGTACTTC.

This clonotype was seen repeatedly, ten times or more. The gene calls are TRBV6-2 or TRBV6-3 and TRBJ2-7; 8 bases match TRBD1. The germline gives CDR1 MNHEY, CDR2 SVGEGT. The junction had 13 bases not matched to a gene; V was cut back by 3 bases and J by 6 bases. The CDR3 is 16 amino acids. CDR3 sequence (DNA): TGTGCCAGCAGTTATTGGACAGGGACCACCCCTTCCGAGCAGTACTTC. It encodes CASSYWTGTTPSEQYF.

The CDR3 nucleotides are TGTGCCATCACCACGCTCTTGGGGGCTAGCACTGAAGCTTTCTTT. It yields the protein CAITTLLGASTEAFF. This chain uses TRBV10-3 with TRBJ1-1; the D gene is possibly TRBD1 (6 bases). V lost 7 bases, J lost 4 bases, and 19 bases lay in between. The CDR3 contains 15 residues. CDR1 ENHRY and CDR2 SYGVKD come from the germline V gene.

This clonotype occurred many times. Here the CDR3 reads CASRSTLGGGTYEQYF. The CDR3 DNA reads TGTGCCAGCAGATCGACATTGGGTGGCGGGACCTACGAGCAGTACTTC. The V gene is TRBV6-1, the J gene TRBJ2-7; weak D call: TRBD2 (6 bases). Germline values: CDR1 MNHNS, CDR2 SASEGT. The ends were cut back, 6 bases at V and 2 bases at J, with 20 bases in the middle. The CDR3 totals 16 residues.

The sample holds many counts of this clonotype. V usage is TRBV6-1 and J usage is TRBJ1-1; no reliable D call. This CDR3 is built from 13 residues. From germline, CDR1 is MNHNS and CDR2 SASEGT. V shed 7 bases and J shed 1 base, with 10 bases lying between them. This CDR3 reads CASKGPTNTEAFF. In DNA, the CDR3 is TGTGCCAGCAAAGGACCTACGAACACTGAAGCTTTCTTT.

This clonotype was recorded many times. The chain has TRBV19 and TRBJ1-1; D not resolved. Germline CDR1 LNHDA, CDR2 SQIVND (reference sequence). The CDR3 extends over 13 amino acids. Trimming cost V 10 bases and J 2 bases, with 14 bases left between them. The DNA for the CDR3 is TGTGCCACCTCCCGCGACGGTAACACTGAAGCTTTCTTT. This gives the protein CATSRDGNTEAFF.

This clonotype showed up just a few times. The CDR3 coding sequence is TGTGCCAGTAGTCACAGGGGGCTGGCAGATACGCAGTATTTT. It yields the protein CASSHRGLADTQYF. The rearrangement links TRBV19 to TRBJ2-3, with TRBD1 identical over 9 bases. After removal of 5 bases from V and 4 bases from J, the junction contained 4 bases not matched to a gene. Germline V lookup: CDR1 LNHDA, CDR2 SQIVND (reference sequence). CDR3 length: 14 amino acids. Variable domain in full (rest from reference TRBV19 and TRBJ2-3): DGGITQSPKYLFRKEGQNVTLSCEQNLNHDAMYWYRQDPGQGLRLIYYSQIVNDFQKGDIAEGYSVSREKKESFPLTVTSAQKNPTAFYLCASSHRGLADTQYFGPGTRLTVL.

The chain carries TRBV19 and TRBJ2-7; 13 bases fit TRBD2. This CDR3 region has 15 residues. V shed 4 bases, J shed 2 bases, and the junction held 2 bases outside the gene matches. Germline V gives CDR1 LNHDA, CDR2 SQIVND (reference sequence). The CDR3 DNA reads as TGTGCCAGTAGTACCGGACTAGCGGGAGCCTACGAGCAGTACTTC. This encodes CASSTGLAGAYEQYF.

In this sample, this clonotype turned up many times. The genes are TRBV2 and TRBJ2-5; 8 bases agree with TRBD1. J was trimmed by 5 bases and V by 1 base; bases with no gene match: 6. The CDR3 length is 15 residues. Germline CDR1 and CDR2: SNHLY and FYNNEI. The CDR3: CASSEDRGKGETQYF. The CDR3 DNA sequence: TGTGCCAGCAGTGAAGACAGGGGGAAGGGGGAGACCCAGTACTTC. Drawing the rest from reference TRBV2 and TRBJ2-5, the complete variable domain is EPEVTQTPSHQVTQMGQEVILRCVPISNHLYFYWYRQILGQKVEFLVSFYNNEISEKSEIFDDQFSVERPDGSNFTLKIRSTKLEDSAMYFCASSEDRGKGETQYFGPGTRLLVL.

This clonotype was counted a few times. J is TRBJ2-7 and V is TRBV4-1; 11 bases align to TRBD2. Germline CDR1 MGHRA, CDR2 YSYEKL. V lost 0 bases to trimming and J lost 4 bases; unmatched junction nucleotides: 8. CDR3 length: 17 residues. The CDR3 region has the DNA TGCGCCAGCAGCCAAGAAGGTAGCGGGAGGGCCGGGTACGAGCAGTACTTC. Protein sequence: CASSQEGSGRAGYEQYF.

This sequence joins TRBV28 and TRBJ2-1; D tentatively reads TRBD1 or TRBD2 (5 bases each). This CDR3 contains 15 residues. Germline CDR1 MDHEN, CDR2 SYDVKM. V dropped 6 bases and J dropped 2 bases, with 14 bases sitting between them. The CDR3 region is CASSLDGAAYNEQFF. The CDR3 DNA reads TGTGCCAGCAGCCTGGACGGGGCAGCCTACAATGAGCAGTTCTTC.

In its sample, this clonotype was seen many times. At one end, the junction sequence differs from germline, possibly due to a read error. This CDR3 is CASSLIWGSQETQHF. CDR3 nucleotides: TGTGCCAGCAGCTTAATTTGGGGGAGTCAGGAGACCCAGCACTTC. This chain joins TRBV7-2 and TRBJ2-5, with D possibly called TRBD1 or TRBD2 (5 bases each). The CDR3 runs 15 residues. Germline V gene sequence: CDR1 SGHTA, CDR2 FQGNSA.

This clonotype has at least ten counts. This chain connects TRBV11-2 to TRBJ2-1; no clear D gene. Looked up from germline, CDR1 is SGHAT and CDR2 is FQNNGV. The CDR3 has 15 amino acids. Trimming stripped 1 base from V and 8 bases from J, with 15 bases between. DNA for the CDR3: TGTGCCAGCAGCTTAGCGTCCCCCATGGTCCATGAGCAGTTCTTC. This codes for CASSLASPMVHEQFF.

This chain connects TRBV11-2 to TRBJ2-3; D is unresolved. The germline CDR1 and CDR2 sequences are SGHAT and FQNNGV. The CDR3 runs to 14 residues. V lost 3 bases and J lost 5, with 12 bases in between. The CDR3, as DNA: TGTGCCAGCAGCTTGGTCTTACTCGGAGATACGCAGTATTTT. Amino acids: CASSLVLLGDTQYF.

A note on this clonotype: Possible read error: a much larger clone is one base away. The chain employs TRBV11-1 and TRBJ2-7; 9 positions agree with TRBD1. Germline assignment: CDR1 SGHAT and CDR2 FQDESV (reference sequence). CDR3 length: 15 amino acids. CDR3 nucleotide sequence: TGCGCCAGCAGCCAAACCGGGACAGGGCTATACAAGCAGTACTTC. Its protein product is CASSQTGTGLYKQYF.